These 6 T cell receptor beta chains came from one sample sequenced in a study of blood T cell repertoires in COVID-19. Clones were read by immunoSEQ multiplex PCR, and TCRdb kept only the in-frame ones, dropping some. The sample has about 81,000 clones, 75% to 95% seen once. The material sequenced was peripheral blood. The origin of the receptors is a woman aged 50 to 60 in a cohort sampled during active COVID-19.

Only one count was recorded for this clone. The chain has TRBV7-3 and TRBJ2-1; D possibly corresponds to TRBD2 (5 bases). The CDR3 loop spans 14 amino acids. Deletions cut 3 bases from V and 7 bases from J, with 13 bases between. CDR1 and CDR2 (germline): SGHTA, FQGTGA. CDR3 residues: CASSLAGPTNEQFF. The DNA of the CDR3 is TGTGCCAGCAGCTTGGCGGGTCCTACGAATGAGCAGTTCTTC.

The gene calls are TRBV27 and TRBJ2-7; 9 bases are shared with TRBD1. The V gene end was trimmed by 6 bases and the J gene end by 5 bases; junction bases not matched to a gene: 5. This CDR3 is built from 13 residues. Germline V gene lookup returns CDR1 MNHEY and CDR2 SMNVEV (reference sequence). The DNA for the CDR3 is TGTGCCAGCAGGGGGACAGGGAGGGACGAGCAGTACTTC. Translated: CASRGTGRDEQYF.

This rearrangement joins TRBV27 to TRBJ2-7, with 12 positions matching TRBD1. The CDR3 has 14 residues. J was trimmed by 4 bases and V by 5 bases; bases with no gene match: 3. Germline lookup yields CDR1 MNHEY and CDR2 SMNVEV (reference sequence). CDR3: CASSGTGGGYEQYF. The CDR3 region has the DNA TGTGCCAGCAGTGGGACAGGGGGCGGGTACGAGCAGTACTTC.

The J gene is TRBJ1-5, the V gene TRBV24-1; D is ambiguous. V lost 3 bases to trimming and J lost 8 bases, with 10 bases between them. The CDR3 is 13 residues long. CDR1 is KGHDR, CDR2 SFDVKD, per germline. The CDR3 bases are TGTGCCACCAGTGATGGGAGCGCTGAGCCCCAGCATTTT. This encodes CATSDGSAEPQHF.

This clone has a single count. This sequence joins TRBV9 and TRBJ1-1, with D unresolved. V was cut by 0 bases and J by 6 bases, with 9 bases left in between. The CDR3 extends over 13 amino acids. CDR1 is SGDLS, CDR2 YYNGEE, per germline. The CDR3 DNA reads as TGTGCCAGCAGCGTAGGCCGTGAGGCTGAAGCTTTCTTT. This translates into CASSVGREAEAFF.

This chain joins TRBV5-1 and TRBJ2-7; 8 bases match TRBD2. CDR3 size: 14 residues. The V and J ends lost 4 bases and 3 bases, in that order; junction bases with no gene match: 6. The germline V gene encodes CDR1 SGHRS and CDR2 YFSETQ. This chain's CDR3 is CASSPGGAGYEQYF. The CDR3 DNA reads TGCGCCAGCAGCCCGGGGGGGGCAGGCTACGAGCAGTACTTC.